This is a list of T cell receptor beta chains from one sample in a study of cytomegalovirus exposure and HLA in healthy donors. The method was immunoSEQ multiplex PCR; TCRdb's version includes in-frame clones alone and lacks a portion of them. This table has hundreds of thousands of clones, 60% to 80% appearing once. The sequenced material came from PBMCs. The source of these receptors is a male donor in good health and CMV-seronegative. Both conserved end residues are part of each CDR3.

V gene,J gene,CDR3 protein
TRBV6-5,TRBJ1-4,CASSRQGAGEKLFF
TRBV14,TRBJ2-7,CASSPLGTGSYEQYF
TRBV2,TRBJ2-1,CASSEGLADSYNEQFF
TRBV4-1,TRBJ2-2,CASSQEGGGTGELFF
TRBV5-8,TRBJ2-5,CASRRRELAQETQYF
TRBV7-9,TRBJ1-1,CASSFTDMNTEAFF
TRBV5-1,TRBJ2-5,CASSSGSGGETQYF
TRBV5-1,TRBJ2-3,CASSLAGTSGVDTQYF
TRBV9,TRBJ2-7,CASSVGLAGTYEQYF
TRBV27,TRBJ2-5,CASMGLLQETQYF
TRBV5-1,TRBJ2-1,CASSLVTGARDNEQFF
TRBV5-4,TRBJ2-2,CASSLAGGRATGELFF
TRBV7-9,TRBJ2-1,CASSPDRGSYNEQFF
TRBV4-1,TRBJ2-7,CASSHTGTGLYEQYF
TRBV6-5,TRBJ1-1,CASSYSRARGEAFF
TRBV6-5,TRBJ2-5,CASSRTRRETQYF
TRBV7-9,TRBJ1-2,CASSRRDSSHGYTF
TRBV18,TRBJ2-3,CASSRTSGRTDTQYF
TRBV5-1,TRBJ2-7,CASSSGSSYEQYF
TRBV28,-,CASSSGTAHYYEQYF
TRBV5-5,TRBJ2-3,CASNRMAELTDTQYF
TRBV28,TRBJ1-2,CASSGQGFYGYTF
TRBV5-1,TRBJ1-5,CASSPQPNRAGQPQHF
TRBV4-2,-,CASSQAVTSGSTYEQYF
TRBV5-1,TRBJ2-2,CASTPVRTGGPGELFF
TRBV19,TRBJ1-5,CASTLGGTGGGVKDQPQHF
TRBV5-1,TRBJ1-3,CASSSEGGNTIYF
TRBV18,TRBJ2-1,CASSPPGGGGYNEQFF
TRBV28,TRBJ2-1,CASNSWSSEQFF
TRBV5-4,-,CASSLERPPYEQYF
TRBV5-1,TRBJ2-1,CASSGGQSYNEQFF
TRBV5-1,TRBJ2-2,CASSLQWAPRPGELFF
TRBV7-3,TRBJ1-1,CASSSSPGGRGTEAFF
TRBV7-2,TRBJ2-1,CASSLPGLAPVENEQFF
TRBV7-9,TRBJ2-7,CASSPMERSYEQYF
TRBV28,TRBJ1-2,CASRWTGGYYGYTF
TRBV10-2,TRBJ2-7,CASSEVNGTGGNYEQYF
TRBV19,TRBJ1-5,CASSMGTGFNQPQHF
TRBV14,TRBJ2-2,CASTIGGNTGELFF
TRBV18,TRBJ2-1,CASSPRGTSTYNEQFF
TRBV11-2,TRBJ1-2,CASSFIITDLGGYTF
TRBV7-2,TRBJ1-5,CASSYRGGTQPQHF